This record looks at one TCR beta chain sequence and its context. By frequency, this clonotype is medium-sized (0.01 to 0.1%), with no count recorded. What this receptor recognizes is not known. The germline V gene (reference sequence) supplies CDR1 MNHNY and CDR2 SVGAGI. Counted from cysteine to phenylalanine, this CDR3 has 14 amino acids. The DNA is not on file. Each sample's TRB amplification started from around 230 ng of peripheral blood genomic DNA, which corresponds to approximately 37,500 genome equivalents. TRB rearrangements were amplified by multiplex PCR following a touch-down protocol, with the TRB-A and TRB-B primer pools mixed in one tube. Two consecutive PCR reactions with Phusion HS II polymerase added Illumina adapters and sample indices to the amplicons. Amplicons were gel-purified with the NucleoSpin Gel and PCR Clean-up kit, then quantified by Qubit and quality-checked on an Agilent 2100 Bioanalyzer. Sequencing of the libraries was done on an Illumina MiSeq with 600-cycle, single-indexed, paired-end runs. Per the authors' processing: TRB reads were aligned and assembled with MiXCR version 2.1.12 using the default MiXCR reference library. Each unique CDR3 nucleotide sequence defined a clone, and only productive sequences with at least two reads were analysed. To assess repertoire diversity, an R script computed alpha-parameterized diversity profiles (alpha 0 to 5), which included the Shannon (alpha 1) and Simpson (alpha 2) indices. Combinatorial TRB VJ usage was calculated with the tcR package and was compared between cohorts by principal component analysis performed with ade4. Using GLIPH, TCRbeta CDR3s were clustered on pairs of cohorts matched for age and read depth, and a Wilcoxon test was used to compare cluster frequencies. The reads underwent TCRdb reprocessing, giving one record for each CDR3 protein sequence and no DNA. V and J calls and clone size were set by TCRdb, not the authors. The sample table records about 8,100 distinct CDR3 sequences. The ten biggest clones cover roughly 6.4% of the sample.

This record comes from a study of T cell clusters in autoimmune cytopenias (dated by TCRdb to about 2019). Study-wide context: Per sample, TRB sequencing gave a median depth of about 54,000 reads and a median of approximately 2,400 distinct TRB clonotypes. TRB and IGH repertoires from peripheral blood were sequenced in autoimmune cytopenia patients at active disease and during treatment follow-up, with healthy, CLL and autoimmune hepatitis controls included alongside. The goal of the study was to determine whether autoimmune cytopenia patients have a disease-specific immune repertoire signature that could serve as a blood-based biomarker.

The paper as a whole reports these results and caveats: Healthy donors had almost three times as many exclusive TRB clusters as active autoimmune hepatitis patients, a finding consistent with an autoimmunity-wide signature. GLIPH results suggested that primary autoimmune cytopenia patients were missing physiological T cell clusters, with 51 clusters found only in healthy donors compared with approximately 15 found only in patients. In the comparison of secondary cytopenia with CLL, the cluster-lack signature was not observed, apparently because the dominant lymphoma-associated repertoire masked the signature. The T cell clusters were defined only in silico, and the functional role of the clusters was left to be validated experimentally. The TRB repertoire shifts, including less even repertoires in secondary cytopenia and CLL, mostly reflected lymphoma bias and not autoimmunity.

The TCR originated in a human donor with an autoimmune cytopenia or autoimmune hepatitis (not recorded which). The chain couples TRBV6-6 to TRBJ2-1; the D call of TRBD2 rests on TCRdb alone, since no DNA is present to check it. Sequencing was carried out using peripheral blood. The CDR3 loop reads CASRPAGGNNEQFF.